This T cell receptor (beta chain) is drawn from a study of beta chain features in type 1 diabetes (dated 2018 in TCRdb). With respect to the entire study: No differences in mean age, gender distribution, total cell number or subset yield were found between patients and healthy donors. The study compared TCRB repertoires of sorted circulating CD4+ T cell subsets between recently diagnosed type 1 diabetes patients and matched healthy donors. Regulatory and stem cell-like memory subsets were obtained from only 8 patients and about 8 healthy donors, while naive and central memory subsets were obtained from all 28 donors. A total of approximately 99,000,000 sorted cells were examined across all samples, and RNA yield correlated strongly with the number of cells per subset.

All of the isolated RNA was reverse transcribed with the High Capacity cDNA Reverse Transcription Kit, so expressed TCRB transcripts were sequenced. Deep immunoSEQ sequencing was performed on naive, central memory and regulatory T cell samples, with an average of approximately 3.9 million total reads per sample. After sorted cells were lysed in RLT buffer, RNA was extracted with DNase-treated RNeasy Micro or Mini kits, with the choice depending on cell number. Each cell subset was processed on its own to prevent cross-contamination, while patient and healthy donor samples were processed together. Using the immunoSEQ multiplex PCR, TCRB sequences were amplified from cDNA into 87-bp fragments spanning the CDR3 region. Amplicons were sequenced on the Illumina HiSeq platform. The paper's processing steps were these. PCR bias was corrected computationally using synthetic template baselines, and reads within Hamming distance 2 were collapsed, with unmergeable singletons discarded. Reads were aligned against IMGT so that V, D and J genes, CDR3 length and insertions or deletions at six rearrangement sites could be assigned. Within each subset, clonotype counts were normalized to sorted cell number, after which true diversity and Gini coefficients were computed with the tcR R package. The overlap coefficient, calculated on TCRB nucleotide sequences, was used to quantify repertoire sharing. TCRdb retrieved this table from immuneACCESS and kept in-frame rearrangements only. Not all clones are present; in checked studies, unresolved V genes account for under half, and no reason is known for the remainder. V, J and clone size reflect that table, while D and trimming were determined from the DNA. For this sample there are about 290,000 clones; 8% appear just once. Approximately 1% of the sample lies in the top ten.

CDR3 length: 16 amino acids, cysteine to phenylalanine. The retained sequence is limited to the CDR3, 48 bases, with the frame set at the first base. The junction carries 9 bases between V and J, which are trimmed by 3 bases and 0 bases respectively. The germline V gene yields MDHEN for CDR1 and SYDVKM for CDR2. Each donor gave one peripheral blood draw, averaging around 0.11 L, which was collected into heparinised tubes. A BD FACSAria II was used to sort naive, central memory, regulatory and stem cell-like memory CD4+ T cells with a panel that included CD45RO, CCR7, CD25, CD127, CD95 and CD27. Every sorted population had a purity above 95%. PBMCs were isolated right away by Lymphoprep density gradient centrifugation and were stained directly, without culture. Samples were stained and sorted in pairs, with one healthy donor and one patient per experiment, so that batch effects were minimized. Beyond this particular receptor, the publication reports: Because cDNA was sequenced instead of genomic DNA, highly expressing activated cells could be over-represented, though the groups showed no difference in activation or CD3 levels. Type 1 diabetes patients showed a moderate but significant shortening of TCRB CDR3 length in all four CD4+ subsets. PCR might favor shorter templates, but patient and control samples were amplified and corrected together, so any skew would affect both groups equally. Naive, central memory and regulatory TCRB repertoires appeared to be more similar among patients than among healthy donors. Because small numbers of individuals were included in the HLA sub-analyses, any influence of HLA type on TCRB rearrangement was left unresolved. Patients with type 1 diabetes made fewer insertions and deleted more nucleotides at VDJ recombination sites, implying thymic rearrangement abnormalities.

A few counts support this clone. Its binding antigen is unknown. Base quality data are lacking; no much larger clone is found one base away. This receptor was obtained from a woman under 30 in good health. The specimen sequenced was central memory CD4+ T cells from blood. The V gene is TRBV28 and the J gene is TRBJ2-6; TRBD2 is a weak D gene call, 7 bases matching. The CDR3 protein is CASSFGGRSGANVLTF. The DNA sequence is given as TGTGCCAGCAGTTTCGGGGGGCGCTCTGGGGCCAACGTCCTGACTTTC.